The entry below describes one T cell receptor beta chain. Its target is unknown. This entry is derived from a study of cytomegalovirus exposure and HLA in healthy donors. Study-wide points: TCR beta chains numbering roughly 150 were designated cytomegalovirus-associated. Later, TCR association rates were found to vary by HLA locus, highest for DRB1 and lowest for HLA-C. One variant, a missense change in DCLRE1C, was linked in a later analysis to TCR beta V- and J-gene trimming.

Both 60 Vbeta primers and 13 Jbeta primers went into the PCR. Per the original methods: Later, an analysis found 75 million to 90 million unique TCR beta chains, and 8.5 million to 14 million of these were shared. Here immunoSEQ multiplex PCR was the method, and the copy in TCRdb shows in-frame clones only, minus some. V, J and clone size are those of that table, while D and trimming were read from the DNA. This sample has roughly 98,000 clones, with 81% found just once. The clonotype originates from a man between 40 and 49 years old in good health and CMV-seronegative. Sequencing was carried out using PBMCs.

The CDR3 nucleotides read TGCGCCAGCAGCCGCCAACAGGGGATGAACACTGAAGCTTTCTTT. Its protein is CASSRQQGMNTEAFF. The chain couples TRBV4-1 to TRBJ1-1, with 7 bases aligning to TRBD1. The CDR3 is 15 residues long. Germline V gene data show CDR1 as MGHRA and CDR2 as YSYEKL. Trimming removed 4 bases from V and 0 bases from J; junction bases left unmatched: 5.